The rows below give T cell receptor beta chains drawn from one sample of a study of T cell responses to AZD1222 COVID-19 vaccine. Profiling relied on immunoSEQ multiplex PCR, and the TCRdb table lists in-frame clones only, not all of them. Here the sample spans about 95,000 clones, about 89% being singletons. Sequenced here: peripheral blood, sampled on day 0 of AZD1222 vaccination. The receptors derive from an adult in good health. Both conserved end residues are part of each CDR3. Each record gives: clone size, D gene, J gene, V gene, CDR3 protein, CDR3 DNA. A D gene is named only where the DNA matches it firmly. The size of a clone is reported for some rows only, either as once, few or many, or as a class for expanded clones.

>.|.|TRBJ2-5|TRBV5-4
CASSPRDGKETQYF
TGTGCCAGCAGCCCCCGAGACGGGAAAGAGACCCAGTACTTC
>.|.|TRBJ1-5|TRBV6-4
CASSESGVDQPQHF
TGTGCCAGCAGTGAATCGGGGGTGGACCAGCCCCAGCATTTT
>.|.|TRBJ1-2|TRBV6-5
CASRNWGLGYTF
TGTGCCAGCCGAAACTGGGGCTTGGGCTACACCTTC
>few|.|TRBJ1-2|TRBV5-6
CASSLEVYGYTF
TGTGCCAGCAGCTTGGAGGTCTATGGCTACACCTTC
>.|.|TRBJ2-2|TRBV6-2/TRBV6-3
CASSYSRLIGELFF
TGTGCCAGCAGTTACTCGCGACTCATCGGGGAGCTGTTTTTT
>.|TRBD2|TRBJ2-1|TRBV7-3
CASSLLAAMYNEQFF
TGTGCCAGCAGCCTACTAGCGGCGATGTACAATGAGCAGTTCTTC
>.|.|TRBJ1-1|TRBV14
CASSAKRGLRGTEAFF
TGTGCCAGCAGCGCGAAACGGGGCCTCCGAGGGACTGAAGCTTTCTTT
>.|.|TRBJ2-5|TRBV13
CASSPGGWREQETQYF
TGTGCCAGCAGCCCCGGGGGTTGGAGAGAGCAAGAGACCCAGTACTTC
>once|.|TRBJ2-2|TRBV5-1
CASSRDPGPGELFF
TGCGCCAGCTCCCGGGACCCCGGTCCCGGGGAGCTGTTTTTT
>.|.|TRBJ2-7|TRBV19
CASSIGIEGIYEQYF
TGTGCCAGTAGTATTGGTATAGAGGGGATCTACGAGCAGTACTTC
>.|.|TRBJ1-1|TRBV19
CASSPAPAGTEAFF
TGTGCCAGTAGTCCTGCCCCGGCGGGCACTGAAGCTTTCTTT
>.|.|TRBJ1-1|TRBV9
CASSVEGVEAFF
TGTGCCAGCAGCGTAGAGGGGGTTGAAGCTTTCTTT
>.|.|TRBJ1-1|TRBV12-2
CASRLASTPMNTEAFF
TGTGCAAGTCGCTTAGCGAGCACGCCGATGAACACTGAAGCTTTCTTT
>.|.|TRBJ1-3|TRBV15
CATSRDLGPSGNTIYF
TGTGCCACCAGCAGAGATCTGGGCCCCTCTGGAAACACCATATATTTT
>.|.|TRBJ1-3|TRBV11-2
CASSFRYSGNTIYF
TGTGCCAGCAGCTTTAGATACTCTGGAAACACCATATATTTT
>.|.|TRBJ1-3|TRBV18
CASSPIYSGNTIYF
TGTGCCAGCTCACCAATCTACTCTGGAAACACCATATATTTT
>.|TRBD1|TRBJ1-5|TRBV28
CASTATGFYSNQPQHF
TGTGCCAGCACCGCGACAGGGTTTTATAGCAATCAGCCCCAGCATTTT
>.|TRBD1|TRBJ1-4|TRBV7-7
CASSFTGQAEKLFF
TGTGCCAGCAGCTTTACCGGACAGGCCGAAAAACTGTTTTTT
>.|.|TRBJ1-5|TRBV6-5
CASSYGNREPQHF
TGTGCCAGCAGTTACGGGAACAGGGAGCCCCAGCATTTT
>.|.|TRBJ2-7|TRBV3-1/TRBV3-2
CASSPRTVYSYEQYF
TGTGCCAGCAGCCCCCGGACAGTTTACTCCTACGAGCAGTACTTC
>few|TRBD1|TRBJ1-1|TRBV27
CASSFYGQGAAFF
TGTGCCAGCAGTTTCTACGGACAGGGAGCAGCTTTCTTT
>.|.|TRBJ2-3|TRBV11-2
CASSLVLLADTDTQYF
TGTGCCAGCAGCTTAGTCTTGCTGGCAGACACAGATACGCAGTATTTT
>.|.|TRBJ1-4|TRBV19
CASSIDGSNEKLFF
TGTGCCAGTAGTATCGACGGCTCCAATGAAAAACTGTTTTTT
>.|.|TRBJ2-6|TRBV7-9
CASSPGPSGANVLTF
TGTGCCAGCAGCCCAGGCCCCTCTGGGGCCAACGTCCTGACTTTC
>many|.|TRBJ2-5|TRBV19
CASRQSGETQYF
TGTGCCAGTCGACAGAGTGGGGAGACCCAGTACTTC
>.|.|TRBJ2-3|TRBV6-1
CASSEGIDTQYF
TGTGCCAGCAGTGAAGGTATCGATACGCAGTATTTT
>few|.|TRBJ1-4|TRBV29-1
CSVGPTNEKLFF
TGCAGCGTGGGTCCAACTAATGAAAAACTGTTTTTT
>.|TRBD2|TRBJ2-1|TRBV6-5
CATSEGSGGLNEQFF
TGTGCCACTTCAGAGGGGAGCGGGGGGCTCAATGAGCAGTTCTTC
>.|TRBD1|TRBJ2-2|TRBV5-4
CASSLGGQAAGELFF
TGTGCCAGCAGCTTGGGGGGACAGGCGGCCGGGGAGCTGTTTTTT